This T cell receptor (beta chain) was sequenced for a study of blood T cell repertoires in COVID-19. Study background: Both acute and convalescent COVID-19 samples were obtained from the United States, Italy and Spain. The analysed material was cDNA or gDNA that came from T cells, B-cell-depleted T cells, or PBMCs.

Seattle participants joined during active infection and were tracked over time. Germline V gene lookup returns CDR1 SGHAT and CDR2 FQNNGV. The CDR3 sequence is 10 residues long. Deletions cut 3 bases from V and 5 bases from J, with 2 bases between. Study processing details: For nucleated cells, counts were estimated from reference gene primer amplification. Using immunoSEQ multiplex PCR, the repertoire was profiled, and TCRdb retains in-frame clones only, with some absent. V, J and clone size derive from that table, while D and trimming were established from the DNA sequence. There are about 310,000 clones in the sample; 90% occur only once, and 2.9% lies in the top ten.

The genes are TRBV11-2 and TRBJ2-7; D ambiguous. The receptor comes from a woman aged 25-40 years with COVID-19, enrolled during active disease. Sequencing was performed on peripheral blood. CDR3 loop: CASSFNEQYF. For the CDR3, the DNA is TGTGCCAGCAGCTTTAACGAGCAGTACTTC. Together with reference TRBV11-2 and TRBJ2-7, the CDR3 gives the full variable domain: EAGVAQSPRYKIIEKRQSVAFWCNPISGHATLYWYQQILGQGPKLLIQFQNNGVVDDSQLPKDRFSAERLKGVDSTLKIQPAKLEDSAVYLCASSFNEQYFGPGTRLTVT.